The rows below give T cell receptor beta chains drawn from one sample of a study of technical replicates of blood from a few donors. Method: immunoSEQ multiplex PCR; TCRdb's copy keeps in-frame clones and lacks some. Here the sample spans 60,000 to 80,000 clones, 92% being singletons. The sequencing input was T cells isolated from PBMCs. The source is a human donor in good health. Each CDR3 is given with its conserved first and last residue. A D gene is named only where the DNA matches it firmly. Clone size appears in some rows only: once, few, many, or a class for an expanded clone.

.	TRBV5-1	once	TRBJ2-7	CASSSWFGSEQYF	TGCGCCAGCAGCTCCTGGTTCGGGTCCGAGCAGTACTTC
TRBD1	TRBV5-3	.	TRBJ1-5	CARSQNRGRENQPQHF	TGTGCCAGAAGCCAGAACAGGGGTAGGGAGAATCAGCCCCAGCATTTT
TRBD2	TRBV10-2	.	TRBJ2-7	CAIKLAGSGEQYF	TGCGCCATCAAGCTAGCGGGTTCGGGCGAGCAGTACTTC
.	TRBV29-1	.	TRBJ1-2	CSVGEGTAITSYGYTF	TGCAGCGTTGGGGAGGGGACTGCGATTACTTCTTATGGCTACACCTTC
TRBD1	TRBV7-2	.	TRBJ1-3	CASSRQTGFGGNTIYF	TGTGCCAGCAGCCGCCAGACAGGGTTCGGTGGAAACACCATATATTTT
.	TRBV19	few	TRBJ1-4	CASSSLWENEKLFF	TGTGCCAGTAGCTCCCTCTGGGAGAATGAAAAACTGTTTTTT
.	TRBV20-1	.	TRBJ2-1	CSAPWRNEQFF	TGCAGTGCTCCTTGGAGGAATGAGCAGTTCTTC
TRBD1	TRBV30	.	TRBJ2-7	CAWTKDRGYEQYF	TGTGCCTGGACGAAGGACAGGGGGTACGAGCAGTACTTC
TRBD1	TRBV19	.	TRBJ2-7	CASRTTGTGRIEQYF	TGTGCCAGTAGAACCACGGGGACAGGGCGCATCGAGCAGTACTTC
.	TRBV15	.	TRBJ1-5	CATSNFREAGNQPQHF	TGTGCCACCAGCAACTTCAGGGAAGCAGGCAATCAGCCCCAGCATTTT
TRBD1	TRBV5-8	.	TRBJ2-5	CASSLEGGFETQYF	TGTGCCAGCAGCTTGGAAGGGGGCTTCGAGACCCAGTACTTC
TRBD1	TRBV19	.	TRBJ2-3	CASSDRDTDTQYF	TGTGCCAGCTCGGACAGGGACACAGATACGCAGTATTTT
TRBD2	TRBV4-3	.	TRBJ2-1	CASSHQILGLAGSSYEQFF	TGCGCCAGCAGCCATCAAATACTGGGACTAGCGGGAAGCAGCTATGAGCAGTTCTTC
TRBD2	TRBV30	.	TRBJ2-4	CAWTSGFNIQYF	TGTGCCTGGACTAGCGGGTTTAACATTCAGTACTTC
.	TRBV28	.	TRBJ1-3	CASSPRGRPSGNTIYF	TGTGCCAGCAGTCCCAGGGGAAGGCCCTCTGGAAACACCATATATTTT
.	TRBV19	.	TRBJ1-1	CASSIGGRGTEAFF	TGTGCCAGTAGTATAGGGGGGAGGGGCACTGAAGCTTTCTTT
.	TRBV11-3	once	TRBJ2-7	CASSSFAGSEQYF	TGTGCCAGCAGCTCCTTCGCGGGGTCCGAGCAGTACTTC
TRBD1	TRBV7-2	.	TRBJ2-5	CASSVRGQGFETQYF	TGTGCCAGCAGCGTGCGGGGACAGGGGTTTGAGACCCAGTACTTC
TRBD1	TRBV30	.	TRBJ1-3	CAWRLTGARNTIYF	TGTGCCTGGAGGCTGACAGGGGCTAGGAACACCATATATTTT
TRBD1	TRBV7-2	.	TRBJ1-1	CASSYRDRNTEAFF	TGTGCCAGCAGTTACCGGGACAGGAACACTGAAGCTTTCTTT
TRBD1	TRBV19	.	TRBJ2-4	CASSIHRGLAKNIQYF	TGTGCCAGTAGTATACACAGGGGGCTAGCCAAAAACATTCAGTACTTC
.	TRBV7-3	.	TRBJ2-6	CASSFSGPGANVLTF	TGTGCCAGCAGCTTTTCAGGGCCCGGGGCCAACGTCCTGACTTTC
TRBD1	TRBV18	.	TRBJ1-5	CASSPGTGYSNQPQHF	TGTGCCAGCTCACCAGGGACAGGCTATAGCAATCAGCCCCAGCATTTT
TRBD2	TRBV5-1	.	TRBJ2-1	CASSLDSREHSEQFF	TGCGCCAGCAGCTTGGATTCGCGGGAGCACAGTGAGCAGTTCTTC
.	TRBV11-2	.	TRBJ1-2	CASSLYRANYGYTF	TGTGCCAGCAGCTTATATCGCGCAAACTATGGCTACACCTTC
.	TRBV6-6	.	TRBJ1-2	CASSYSEIQGYDTF	TGTGCCAGCAGTTACTCTGAAATACAGGGTTACGACACCTTC
.	TRBV28	.	TRBJ2-1	CASHGLFGYNEQFF	TGTGCCAGCCACGGACTATTTGGATACAATGAGCAGTTCTTC
.	TRBV19	.	TRBJ2-7	CASSSEYYEQYF	TGTGCCAGTAGTAGTGAGTACTACGAGCAGTACTTC
TRBD1	TRBV30	.	TRBJ1-1	CAWAGMTGENTEAFF	TGTGCCTGGGCTGGGATGACAGGGGAGAACACTGAAGCTTTCTTT
.	TRBV7-6	.	TRBJ2-1	CASSLRQVDLFYNEQFF	TGTGCCAGCAGCTTACGACAGGTTGACCTTTTCTACAATGAGCAGTTCTTC
.	TRBV7-2	.	TRBJ2-4	CASSLVTGGNIQYF	TGTGCCAGCAGCTTAGTAACTGGGGGCAACATTCAGTACTTC
.	TRBV13	once	TRBJ2-3	CASSLDGGGYGTDTQYF	TGTGCCAGCAGCTTAGATGGGGGAGGATATGGTACAGATACGCAGTATTTT
TRBD1	TRBV28	.	TRBJ2-7	CASSFGTGVAYEQYF	TGTGCCAGCAGTTTTGGGACAGGGGTTGCCTACGAGCAGTACTTC
TRBD1	TRBV5-6	.	TRBJ2-7	CASSLEYGTGLYEQYF	TGTGCCAGCAGCTTGGAGTATGGGACAGGACTCTACGAGCAGTACTTC
.	TRBV7-9	.	TRBJ1-1	CASSAGAVDTEAFF	TGTGCCAGCAGCGCGGGGGCGGTGGACACTGAAGCTTTCTTT
.	TRBV27	.	TRBJ2-2	CASSLTNTGELFF	TGTGCCAGCAGTTTAACAAACACCGGGGAGCTGTTTTTT
TRBD1	TRBV14	.	TRBJ2-5	CASSRTGGGETQYF	TGTGCCAGCAGCCGGACAGGGGGTGGAGAGACCCAGTACTTC
TRBD1	TRBV19	.	TRBJ1-5	CASSHLRTGGLQPQHF	TGTGCCAGTAGTCACTTACGGACAGGGGGCTTACAGCCCCAGCATTTT
TRBD1	TRBV5-4	few	TRBJ1-2	CASSLLDRGRGYTF	TGTGCCAGCAGCCTTCTCGACAGGGGGCGAGGCTACACCTTC
TRBD2	TRBV7-3	.	TRBJ2-1	CASSLIASGSMDEQFF	TGTGCCAGCAGCTTAATTGCTAGCGGGAGTATGGATGAGCAGTTCTTC
.	TRBV14	once	TRBJ2-7	CASSSHEGGSYEQYF	TGTGCCAGCAGCTCCCACGAGGGTGGGTCCTACGAGCAGTACTTC
.	TRBV27	.	TRBJ2-7	CASSAPQGGEQYF	TGTGCCAGCAGTGCCCCACAGGGAGGGGAGCAGTACTTC
.	TRBV18	once	TRBJ2-5	CASSPLGAETQYF	TGTGCCAGCTCACCACTAGGGGCAGAGACCCAGTACTTC
.	TRBV19	.	TRBJ1-3	CASSFGASGNTIYF	TGTGCCAGTTCGTTTGGGGCATCTGGAAACACCATATATTTT
.	TRBV28	.	TRBJ1-1	CASSLRTGNTEAFF	TGTGCCAGCAGTTTACGTACGGGGAACACTGAAGCTTTCTTT
.	TRBV7-2	.	TRBJ2-4	CASSFTGVLAKNIQYF	TGTGCCAGCAGCTTTACAGGTGTTCTAGCCAAAAACATTCAGTACTTC
.	TRBV4-3	.	TRBJ2-4	CASSQSQGRLEPQNIQYF	TGCGCCAGCAGCCAATCTCAAGGACGACTAGAACCCCAAAACATTCAGTACTTC
TRBD1	TRBV27	once	TRBJ2-7	CASSLVGTGKYEQYF	TGTGCCAGCAGTTTGGTAGGGACAGGGAAATACGAGCAGTACTTC
.	TRBV19	few	TRBJ2-7	CASSIETDYEQYF	TGTGCCAGTAGTATCGAGACTGACTACGAGCAGTACTTC
TRBD1	TRBV27	.	TRBJ2-7	CASTQYRGSFYEQYF	TGTGCCAGCACCCAATACAGGGGGAGCTTCTACGAGCAGTACTTC
.	TRBV28	.	TRBJ2-2	CASSWQNTGELFF	TGTGCCAGCAGTTGGCAGAACACCGGGGAGCTGTTTTTT
TRBD2	TRBV9	.	TRBJ2-2	CASSVVTSGGTGELFF	TGTGCCAGCAGCGTAGTAACTAGCGGGGGCACCGGGGAGCTGTTTTTT
.	TRBV19	few	TRBJ1-5	CASKWQGSNQPQHF	TGTGCCAGTAAGTGGCAGGGCTCCAATCAGCCCCAGCATTTT